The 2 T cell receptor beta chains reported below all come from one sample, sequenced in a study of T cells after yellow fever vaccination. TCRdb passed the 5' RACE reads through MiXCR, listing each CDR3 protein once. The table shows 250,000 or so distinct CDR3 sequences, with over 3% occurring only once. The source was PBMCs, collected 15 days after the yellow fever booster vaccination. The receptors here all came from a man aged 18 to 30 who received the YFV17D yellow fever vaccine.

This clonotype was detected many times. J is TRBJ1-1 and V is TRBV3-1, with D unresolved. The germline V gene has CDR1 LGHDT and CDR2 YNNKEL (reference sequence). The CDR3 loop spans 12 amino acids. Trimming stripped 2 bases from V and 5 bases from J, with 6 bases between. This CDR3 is CASSQLLTEAFF. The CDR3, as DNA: TGTGCCAGCAGCCAACTTTTAACTGAAGCTTTCTTT.

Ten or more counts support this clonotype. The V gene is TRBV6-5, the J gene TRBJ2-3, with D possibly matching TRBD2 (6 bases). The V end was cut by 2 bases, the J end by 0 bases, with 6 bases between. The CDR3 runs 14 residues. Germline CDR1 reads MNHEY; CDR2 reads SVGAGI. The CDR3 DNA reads TGTGCCAGCAGTTACCTAGCGAGCACAGATACGCAGTATTTT. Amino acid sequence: CASSYLASTDTQYF.